This is a list of T cell receptor beta chains from one sample in a study of blood T cell repertoires in COVID-19. This table comes from immunoSEQ multiplex PCR, and its TCRdb copy is limited to in-frame clones, with some not included. The sample carries about 250,000 clones, 60% to 75% recorded once. Sequences were obtained from peripheral blood. These receptors originate from a woman older than 75 with acute or convalescent COVID-19. Each CDR3 is given with its conserved first and last residue. D genes are given only for firm matches. For some rows the clone size is stated as once, few or many, or as a class when expanded; others skip it.

v_gene	abundance	j_gene	d_gene	CDR3aa	CDR3nt
TRBV11-2	once	TRBJ1-6	.	CASSLFGRDSPLHF	TGTGCCAGCAGCTTATTTGGGCGGGATTCACCCCTCCACTTT
TRBV7-2	few	TRBJ1-2	TRBD1	CASSLEPLRTGYGYTF	TGTGCCAGCAGCTTAGAACCCCTCCGGACAGGGTATGGCTACACCTTC
TRBV21-1	.	TRBJ1-4	.	CASSDGTGSNEKLFF	TGTGCCAGCAGCGACGGGACAGGGTCGAATGAAAAACTGTTTTTT
TRBV3-1/TRBV3-2	.	TRBJ2-3	.	CASSAGRWGEDTQYF	TGTGCCAGCAGCGCCGGGCGGTGGGGAGAAGATACGCAGTATTTT
TRBV3-1/TRBV3-2	.	TRBJ2-5	.	CASSLSAQTQYF	TGTGCCAGCAGCCTCTCCGCGCAGACCCAGTACTTC
TRBV4-2	.	TRBJ2-2	.	CASSQDPAGDPGELFF	TGTGCCAGCAGCCAAGATCCGGCAGGGGACCCCGGGGAGCTGTTTTTT
TRBV7-2	.	TRBJ1-3	TRBD1	CASSLGTGVGNTIYF	TGTGCCAGCAGCTTAGGGACAGGGGTTGGAAACACCATATATTTT
TRBV14	.	TRBJ1-3	TRBD1	CASSPQGAGNTIYF	TGTGCCAGCAGCCCTCAGGGGGCTGGAAACACCATATATTTT
TRBV14	.	TRBJ1-2	.	CASSQGVRLDGYTF	TGTGCCAGCAGCCAAGGGGTGCGTCTAGATGGCTACACCTTC
TRBV15	few	TRBJ2-1	.	CATSRWVGESYNEQFF	TGTGCCACCAGCAGATGGGTGGGAGAGTCATACAATGAGCAGTTCTTC
TRBV10-3	.	TRBJ1-5	TRBD1	CAISETPGQSSQPQHF	TGTGCCATCAGTGAAACCCCGGGACAGAGTAGTCAGCCCCAGCATTTT
TRBV6-4	.	TRBJ2-2	.	CASSEQGGTGELFF	TGTGCCAGCAGTGAACAGGGCGGCACCGGGGAGCTGTTTTTT
TRBV11-2	.	TRBJ1-2	.	CASSLQGYYGYTF	TGTGCCAGCAGCTTACAGGGATACTATGGCTACACCTTC
TRBV20-1	few	TRBJ2-1	.	CSALREEQFF	TGCAGTGCTCTCCGGGAAGAGCAGTTCTTC
TRBV9	once	TRBJ1-3	.	CASSAQGSGNTIYF	TGTGCCAGCAGCGCTCAGGGTTCTGGAAACACCATATATTTT
TRBV4-3	many	TRBJ2-2	.	CASSQTGNAGELFF	TGCGCCAGCAGCCAAACAGGGAACGCCGGGGAGCTGTTTTTT
TRBV2	.	TRBJ2-7	.	CASSERRPGSYEQYF	TGTGCCAGCAGTGAACGGAGACCCGGGTCCTACGAGCAGTACTTC
TRBV4-2	many	TRBJ2-3	.	CASSQVGESADTQYF	TGTGCCAGCAGCCAAGTAGGGGAATCGGCAGATACGCAGTATTTT
TRBV7-3	few	TRBJ1-1	.	CASSLDRWTEAFF	TGTGCCAGCAGCTTAGACAGATGGACTGAAGCTTTCTTT
TRBV5-1	.	TRBJ2-7	.	CASSLQTVRSYEQYF	TGCGCCAGCAGCTTACAGACAGTTCGCTCCTACGAGCAGTACTTC
TRBV6-5	.	TRBJ1-2	TRBD1	CASSYSTGADYGYTF	TGTGCCAGCAGTTATTCGACAGGGGCGGACTATGGCTACACCTTC
TRBV6-5	.	TRBJ1-3	.	CASSRGRSGNTIYF	TGTGCCAGCAGCCGCGGGAGGTCTGGAAACACCATATATTTT
TRBV12-3/TRBV12-4	few	TRBJ1-1	.	CASSPLRDTEAFF	TGTGCCAGCAGTCCCCTGCGGGATACTGAAGCTTTCTTT
TRBV7-2	.	TRBJ2-1	TRBD2	CASSLTRLSGRFPNEQFF	TGTGCCAGCAGCTTAACCCGCCTTAGCGGGAGATTCCCAAATGAGCAGTTCTTC
TRBV5-1	.	TRBJ2-7	.	CASSLEAPGGEQYF	TGCGCCAGCAGCTTGGAAGCCCCAGGAGGCGAGCAGTACTTC
TRBV7-9	.	TRBJ2-3	TRBD2	CASSLWTSGSTDTQYF	TGTGCCAGCAGCTTATGGACTAGCGGAAGCACAGATACGCAGTATTTT
TRBV18	.	TRBJ2-7	.	CASSPPGFYEQYF	TGTGCCAGCTCACCCCCAGGATTCTACGAGCAGTACTTC
TRBV2	once	TRBJ1-2	TRBD1	CASSDRGFGYGYTF	TGTGCCAGCTCAGACAGGGGGTTCGGCTATGGCTACACCTTC
TRBV7-9	.	TRBJ2-1	TRBD2	CASSQGLADNEQFF	TGTGCCAGCAGCCAGGGACTAGCGGACAATGAGCAGTTCTTC
TRBV7-6	.	TRBJ2-7	TRBD2	CASSLINLWREGPYEQYF	TGTGCCAGCAGCTTAATCAATCTGTGGCGGGAGGGCCCCTACGAGCAGTACTTC
TRBV7-9	once	TRBJ2-2	TRBD1	CASSARDRGLSVGELFF	TGTGCCAGCAGCGCCCGGGACAGGGGGTTGAGTGTCGGGGAGCTGTTTTTT
TRBV10-3	few	TRBJ1-2	.	CAISNPGEANYGYTF	TGTGCCATCAGTAACCCGGGTGAGGCTAACTATGGCTACACCTTC
TRBV9	once	TRBJ2-1	.	CASSLRGGGNNEQFF	TGTGCCAGCAGCCTTAGGGGCGGAGGGAACAATGAGCAGTTCTTC
TRBV5-1	.	TRBJ1-1	.	CASRGSGSTEAFF	TGCGCCAGCCGCGGGTCGGGGAGCACTGAAGCTTTCTTT
TRBV7-9	.	TRBJ2-1	.	CASSLALPHEQFF	TGTGCCAGCAGCTTAGCCCTCCCCCATGAGCAGTTCTTC
TRBV6-5	.	TRBJ1-6	.	CASSLRTAPNSPLHF	TGTGCCAGCAGTTTGAGGACAGCCCCTAATTCACCCCTCCACTTT
TRBV5-1	.	TRBJ2-3	TRBD2	CASSYIAGGSTDTQYF	TGCGCCAGCAGCTACATAGCGGGGGGGAGCACAGATACGCAGTATTTT
TRBV6-5	.	TRBJ1-3	.	CASAPQGSGNTIYF	TGTGCCAGCGCCCCCCAGGGCTCTGGAAACACCATATATTTT
TRBV3-1/TRBV3-2	.	TRBJ2-3	.	CASSQSDYYTDTQYF	TGTGCCAGCAGCCAATCGGACTACTACACAGATACGCAGTATTTT
TRBV29-1	.	TRBJ2-2	.	CSVDRQGTGELFF	TGCAGCGTTGATAGGCAGGGAACCGGGGAGCTGTTTTTT
TRBV19	once	TRBJ2-2	TRBD2	CASSIGWEGTGELFF	TGTGCCAGTAGTATCGGGTGGGAGGGAACCGGGGAGCTGTTTTTT
TRBV14	few	TRBJ2-5	.	CASSQGGVDQETQYF	TGTGCCAGCAGCCAAGGGGGGGTTGACCAAGAGACCCAGTACTTC
TRBV27	.	TRBJ2-3	TRBD2	CASRLAGAGTDTQYF	TGTGCCAGCAGACTAGCGGGAGCGGGGACAGATACGCAGTATTTT
TRBV3-1/TRBV3-2	few	TRBJ2-7	TRBD1	CASSQDLDRDSYEQYF	TGTGCCAGCAGCCAAGATTTAGACAGGGACTCCTACGAGCAGTACTTC
TRBV11-2	.	TRBJ1-2	.	CASSPRASRETNYGYTF	TGTGCCAGCAGCCCCCGCGCCTCTAGAGAGACTAACTATGGCTACACCTTC
TRBV27	.	TRBJ2-1	TRBD2	CASSRGSGAVTYNEQFF	TGTGCCAGCAGTCGGGGTAGCGGGGCTGTAACATACAATGAGCAGTTCTTC
TRBV11-2	once	TRBJ2-1	TRBD1	CASSPGQVTYNEQFF	TGTGCCAGCAGCCCCGGACAGGTGACCTACAATGAGCAGTTCTTC
TRBV3-1/TRBV3-2	.	TRBJ2-5	TRBD2	CASSRGGVQETQYF	TGTGCCAGCAGCCGGGGAGGGGTACAAGAGACCCAGTACTTC
TRBV6-6	.	TRBJ1-5	.	CASSYSPQGGQPQHF	TGTGCCAGCAGTTACTCACCGCAGGGAGGTCAGCCCCAGCATTTT
TRBV11-2	.	TRBJ2-5	TRBD2	CASSETSGRAYSFRRTQYF	TGTGCCAGCAGCGAGACTAGCGGGAGGGCTTATTCTTTCAGAAGGACCCAGTACTTC
TRBV19	once	TRBJ2-7	.	CASQGEAGVREQYF	TGTGCCTCCCAAGGCGAGGCAGGGGTACGCGAGCAGTACTTC
TRBV5-1	.	TRBJ1-1	.	CASSLGGTVNTEAFF	TGCGCCAGCAGCTTGGGGGGCACAGTGAACACTGAAGCTTTCTTT
TRBV5-1	.	TRBJ2-1	.	CASSLVGPNNEQFF	TGCGCCAGCAGCTTGGTGGGGCCTAACAATGAGCAGTTCTTC
TRBV3-1/TRBV3-2	.	TRBJ1-1	.	CASSLSGTTEAFF	TGTGCCAGCAGCCTATCAGGGACTACTGAAGCTTTCTTT
TRBV7-9	.	TRBJ1-1	.	CASSHQTANTEAFF	TGTGCCAGCAGCCACCAGACAGCGAACACTGAAGCTTTCTTT
TRBV27	.	TRBJ2-3	.	CASSLIQGGNTQYF	TGTGCCAGCAGTTTAATACAGGGAGGGAATACGCAGTATTTT
TRBV19	.	TRBJ1-2	TRBD1	CASSLQGLGYGYTF	TGTGCCAGTAGCCTACAGGGGCTCGGCTATGGCTACACCTTC
TRBV11-2	.	TRBJ1-4	.	CASSAGRGAVANEKLFF	TGTGCCAGCAGCGCCGGTAGGGGCGCGGTAGCTAATGAAAAACTGTTTTTT
TRBV9	.	TRBJ1-4	.	CASSPGTPGSTNEKLFF	TGTGCCAGCAGCCCCGGGACTCCCGGATCAACTAATGAAAAACTGTTTTTT